The clone carrying this T cell receptor (beta chain) has more than one count but fewer than ten. The CDR3 is made up of 15 amino acids. Trimming stripped 2 bases from V and 0 bases from J, with 8 bases between. Germline V gene data show CDR1 as SGHAT and CDR2 as FQNNGV. The data were taken from a study of early T cells in non-severe SARS-CoV-2 infection. TCRdb re-called the 5' RACE reads through MiXCR, storing one row per CDR3 protein. This sample has roughly 50,000 distinct CDR3 sequences, with around 7.7% found just once. Sequencing was done on a sample of whole blood. J is TRBJ2-1 and V is TRBV11-2; D is perhaps TRBD1 (5 bases). This TCR was sampled from an adult who was a healthcare worker with PCR-confirmed SARS-CoV-2 infection or an uninfected control (not recorded which). The CDR3 loop is CASSLRQSSYNEQFF. CDR3 sequence (DNA): TGTGCCAGCAGCTTAAGACAGAGCTCCTACAATGAGCAGTTCTTC.